The rows below give T cell receptor beta chains drawn from one sample of a study of regulatory T cells in long-lasting Graves disease. TCRdb used MiXCR to reprocess the multiplex PCR reads, holding one entry per CDR3 protein. The table lists 300,000 to 350,000 distinct CDR3 sequences, less than 20% of them singletons, with roughly 27% in the top ten. The source material was peripheral blood mononuclear cells (PBMCs), sampled when the disease was refractory, from a patient treated with antithyroid drugs. These receptors were collected from a female donor with Graves disease. CDR3s include the opening cysteine and the closing phenylalanine or tryptophan. The D gene is left open where the match is weak. The listing skips clone size in some rows; elsewhere it reads once, few, many or a size class.

J,V,D,size,DNA,CDR3
TRBJ2-2,TRBV5-1,NA,NA,TGCGCCAGCAGCTTGGGACGGATGGACGGGGAGCTGTTTTTT,CASSLGRMDGELFF
TRBJ1-5,TRBV6-1,NA,few,TGTGCCAGCAGCCCAATTGCTACAGGGAATCAGCCCCAGCATTTT,CASSPIATGNQPQHF
TRBJ1-1,TRBV7-8,NA,many,TGTGCCAGCAGTAGTGTCGGGGCCCTCACTGAAGCTTTCTTT,CASSSVGALTEAFF
TRBJ2-7,TRBV7-6,NA,NA,TGTGCCAGCAGCTTAAGGGCAGACTCATCCTACGAGCAGTACTTC,CASSLRADSSYEQYF
TRBJ1-5,TRBV2,TRBD1,many,TGTGCCAGCAGGAAGGGACAGGTCGGTCCCCAGCATTTT,CASRKGQVGPQHF
TRBJ1-1,TRBV20-1,NA,few,TGCAGCGAACTAATGAACACTGAAGCTTTCTTT,CSELMNTEAFF
TRBJ1-6,TRBV29-1,NA,few,TGCAGCGTTGAAACGCCGGTCCCAGAGAGCTATAATTCACCCCTCCACTTT,CSVETPVPESYNSPLHF
TRBJ1-1,TRBV29-1,TRBD1,many,TGCAGCGCCGCACAGGGGGTCGAAGCTTTCTTT,CSAAQGVEAFF
TRBJ1-4,TRBV20-1,NA,NA,TGCAGTGCTAGGGCGACGCTAAAACGCCCAGGGGAGGTAAAACTGTTTTTT,CSARATLKRPGEVKLFF
TRBJ1-6,TRBV7-2,NA,few,TGTGCCAGCAGCCCCGAGAGACCCTTCAATAATTCACCCCTCCACTTT,CASSPERPFNNSPLHF
TRBJ2-7,TRBV3-1,TRBD1,many,TGTGCCAGCAGCCAAGATCCCGGGACAGGGCGTGAGCAGTACTTC,CASSQDPGTGREQYF
TRBJ2-7,TRBV6-1,NA,NA,TGTGCCAGCACCTCGGGAGGGGGCAACTACGAGCAGTACTTC,CASTSGGGNYEQYF
TRBJ2-5,TRBV28,NA,many,TGTGCCAGCAGCCCCCCCGCCGTCAGAGAGACCCAGTACTTC,CASSPPAVRETQYF
TRBJ2-7,TRBV12-3/TRBV12-4,TRBD1,NA,TGTGCCAGCACCTCGGGACAGGGTAGCGAGCAGTACTTC,CASTSGQGSEQYF
TRBJ2-5,TRBV5-1,TRBD1,few,TGCGCCAGCAGCTTCTCCGCGACAGGGCAAGAGACCCAGTACTTC,CASSFSATGQETQYF
TRBJ1-3,TRBV6-2/TRBV6-3,NA,NA,TGTGCCAGCAGTTACTCGTACTATGACAGAATAGCTGGAAACACCATATATTTT,CASSYSYYDRIAGNTIYF
TRBJ2-7,TRBV6-2/TRBV6-3,TRBD2,NA,TGTGCCAGCAGTTACTTCGCGGGAGGTCCCCCCTACGAGCAGTACTTC,CASSYFAGGPPYEQYF
TRBJ1-5,TRBV6-1,NA,NA,TGTGCCAGCAACCCCACTTCCGGGGCTCAGCCCCAGCATTTT,CASNPTSGAQPQHF
TRBJ2-2,TRBV7-9,NA,many,TGTGCCAGCAGCTTCAAGAAGACCGGGGAGCTGTTTTTT,CASSFKKTGELFF
TRBJ1-1,TRBV24-1,NA,NA,TGTGCCACCAGTGACCCCGACACAGAAGCTTTCTTT,CATSDPDTEAFF
TRBJ2-7,TRBV5-4,NA,many,TGTGCCAGCAGCTTGAACAGGGATGCCGACGAGCAGTACTTC,CASSLNRDADEQYF
TRBJ2-3,TRBV15,TRBD1,few,TGTGCCACCAGCAGCCGACAGGGGAGCGGCACAGATACGCAGTATTTT,CATSSRQGSGTDTQYF